These 12 T cell receptor beta chains originate from one sample sequenced in a study of T-cell memory formation after mild COVID-19. TCRdb redid the calling of the 5' RACE reads with MiXCR, one entry per CDR3 protein. The table records 150,000 to 200,000 distinct CDR3 sequences, roughly 15% of them present only once. What was sequenced was PBMCs or a T cell subset sorted from them (not recorded which). The source of these receptors is an adult woman who had mild COVID-19 (a few samples of this study predate the infection). Cell type and time point are not known.

The V and J genes are TRBV29-1 and TRBJ1-2; 9 nucleotides align to TRBD1. V dropped 0 bases and J dropped 1; count of bases not matched to a gene: 6. Germline V CDR1 and CDR2: SQVTM, ANQGSEA. The length of the CDR3 is 16 residues. This CDR3 reads CSVEDWGQGLNYGYTF. In nucleotides, the CDR3 is TGCAGCGTTGAAGATTGGGGACAGGGCCTTAACTATGGCTACACCTTC. Full variable domain (outside the CDR3, taken from reference TRBV29-1 and TRBJ1-2): SAVISQKPSRDICQRGTSLTIQCQVDSQVTMMFWYRQQPGQSLTLIATANQGSEATYESGFVIDKFPISRPNLTFSTLTVSNMSPEDSSIYLCSVEDWGQGLNYGYTFGSGTRLTVV.

The rearrangement links TRBV30 to TRBJ2-7, with D possibly being TRBD2 (6 bases). CDR3 length: 13 residues. Trimming took off 3 bases at V and 4 bases at J, with 13 bases between the two ends. Germline V CDR1 and CDR2: GTSNPN, SVGIG (reference sequence). CDR3 in amino acids: CAWRRAGRYEQYF. CDR3 coding DNA: TGTGCCTGGAGGAGAGCGGGCAGATACGAGCAGTACTTC. Full variable domain (outside the CDR3, taken from reference TRBV30 and TRBJ2-7): SQTIHQWPATLVQPVGSPLSLECTVEGTSNPNLYWYRQAAGRGLQLLFYSVGIGQISSEVPQNLSASRPQDRQFILSSKKLLLSDSGFYLCAWRRAGRYEQYFGPGTRLTVT.

The V call is TRBV12-3 or TRBV12-4, the J call TRBJ1-5; D might be TRBD1 (6 bases). Trimming cost V 5 bases and J 3 bases, with 14 bases left between them. CDR3 length: 15 residues. CDR3 loop: CASSTPAGVNQPQHF. The CDR3 DNA is TGTGCCAGCAGTACGCCGGCAGGGGTCAATCAGCCCCAGCATTTT.

The chain uses TRBV24-1 and TRBJ2-3; possible D gene TRBD2, 6 bases. Germline values: CDR1 KGHDR, CDR2 SFDVKD. The V and J ends lost 9 bases and 6 bases respectively, with 21 bases between them. This CDR3 region has 15 residues. The CDR3 sequence: CATQGEAGSSDTQYF. The CDR3 region has the DNA TGTGCCACCCAGGGAGAAGCGGGTAGCAGTGATACGCAGTATTTT.

This clonotype was seen a handful of times. The chain combines TRBV5-1 with TRBJ2-6; D remains unclear. The CDR3 extends over 15 amino acids. V was cut by 5 bases and J by 1 base, with 10 bases left in between. Germline CDR1 and CDR2: SGHRS and YFSETQ. CDR3 in DNA: TGCGCCAGCAGTTCTACGGCATCTGGGGCCAACGTCCTGACTTTC. It translates to CASSSTASGANVLTF.

V is TRBV15 and J is TRBJ1-1, with no clear D. The germline V gene has CDR1 LNHNV and CDR2 YYDKDF (reference sequence). The CDR3 covers 14 residues. V dropped 0 bases and J dropped 5 bases, with 10 bases sitting between them. The chain's CDR3 is CATSRDLAETEAFF. In nucleotides, the CDR3 is TGTGCCACCAGCAGAGATCTGGCCGAGACTGAAGCTTTCTTT. The full variable domain, completed using reference TRBV15 and TRBJ1-1, is DAMVIQNPRYQVTQFGKPVTLSCSQTLNHNVMYWYQQKSSQAPKLLFHYYDKDFNNEADTPDNFQSRRPNTSFCFLDIRSPGLGDTAMYLCATSRDLAETEAFFGQGTRLTVV.

The sample holds a few counts of this clonotype. This chain uses TRBV11-2 with TRBJ2-7; TRBD2 is a possible D gene (7 bases). Germline V gives CDR1 SGHAT, CDR2 FQNNGV. V gave up 3 bases and J gave up 6 bases, with 18 bases separating them. The CDR3 contains 15 residues. The CDR3 region has the DNA TGTGCCAGCAGCTTGGGTCCTTCGAGGGGGGGCGAGCAGTACTTC. Translating gives CASSLGPSRGGEQYF.

The chain carries TRBV6-5 and TRBJ1-5; tentatively, D is TRBD1 (6 bases). Deletions cut 4 bases from V and 4 bases from J, with 11 bases between. The CDR3 loop spans 14 amino acids. CDR1 and CDR2 from the germline V gene are MNHEY and SVGAGI. In nucleotides, the CDR3 is TGTGCCAGCAGTTTTAGGGGGGCGAATCAGCCCCAGCATTTT. This codes for CASSFRGANQPQHF.

The table lists this clonotype with a few counts. V is TRBV5-4 and J is TRBJ1-1, with D perhaps matching TRBD1 (5 bases). The CDR3 length is 14 residues. The V end was cut by 0 bases, the J end by 1 base, with 7 bases between. Germline V gene sequence: CDR1 SGHNT, CDR2 YYREEE (reference sequence). The CDR3 region has the DNA TGTGCCAGCAGCTTGGTAGGGACGAACACTGAAGCTTTCTTT. Translated, it gives CASSLVGTNTEAFF.

This clonotype has just a few counts. The chain recombines TRBV29-1 with TRBJ2-7; a weak D match, TRBD2 (6 bases). Trimming left V 3 bases short and J 0 bases short, with 9 bases between. The CDR3 has 13 amino acids. CDR1 is SQVTM and CDR2 is ANQGSEA in the germline V gene. The CDR3 here is CSVETGSSYEQYF. The CDR3 DNA is TGCAGCGTTGAGACCGGGAGCTCCTACGAGCAGTACTTC.

This rearrangement joins TRBV6-5 to TRBJ1-1; D is uncertain. The CDR3 covers 12 residues. Germline CDR1 reads MNHEY; CDR2 reads SVGAGI. Trimming took off 8 bases at V and 0 bases at J, with 7 bases between the two ends. The CDR3 reads CASGSMNTEAFF. The DNA of the CDR3 is TGTGCCAGCGGTTCGATGAACACTGAAGCTTTCTTT.

In this sample, this clonotype turned up a few times. The chain recombines TRBV5-4 with TRBJ2-7; 8 positions match TRBD1. Germline-derived CDR1 and CDR2 are SGHNT and YYREEE (reference sequence). CDR3 length equals 15 residues. The J segment lost 3 bases and the V segment lost 4 bases, leaving 9 bases of the junction unmatched. CDR3 sequence reads: CASSTRDRTIYEQYF. The CDR3 DNA reads as TGTGCCAGCAGCACCCGGGACAGGACTATCTACGAGCAGTACTTC.